A single sample gave rise to the 3 T cell receptor beta chains below, sequenced in a study of post-analysis software for immune sequencing data. The authors incorporated unique molecular identifiers into the TCR beta cDNA libraries. TCRdb processed the PCR reads anew with MiXCR; each CDR3 protein has one entry. The data show about 770,000 distinct CDR3 sequences, with about half seen just once and around 4.7% held by the top ten. What these receptors recognize is not known. Study results and limitations: Controls showed lower frequencies than patients for roughly 5 TRBV segments, and TRBV5-6, TRBV5-1 and TRBV20-1 were among these.

Material for sequencing was blood. These receptors were obtained from a girl aged 5 to 17 with multiple sclerosis.

This clonotype was observed a few times. This chain connects TRBV27 to TRBJ2-7, with TRBD1 matching 8 bases. The germline gives CDR1 MNHEY, CDR2 SMNVEV (reference sequence). The CDR3 is made up of 14 amino acids. V lost 8 bases and J lost 4; bases outside the gene matches: 10. CDR3 coding DNA: TGTGCCAGCTCGGTAGACAGGGGTCCATACGAGCAGTACTTC. Protein sequence: CASSVDRGPYEQYF.

The CDR3 nucleotides read TGTGCCAGCAGTAAGACAGGGATATATAATTCACCCCTCCACTTT. This translates into CASSKTGIYNSPLHF. V usage is TRBV6-6 and J usage is TRBJ1-6; 7 bases align to TRBD1. Per the germline V gene, CDR1 is MNHNY and CDR2 is SVGAGI (reference sequence). The CDR3 is made up of 15 amino acids. The V and J ends lost 5 bases and 4 bases, in that order; junction bases with no gene match: 5.

The CDR3 nucleotides read TGCGCCAGCAGCCAAGGGGGAAGCGTTAACGAGCAGTACTTC. It translates to CASSQGGSVNEQYF. The chain employs TRBV4-3 and TRBJ2-7; unclear D gene. The CDR3 has 14 residues. Trimming stripped 1 base from V and 5 bases from J, with 12 bases between. Germline V lookup: CDR1 LGHNA, CDR2 YSLEER.